The 3 T cell receptor beta chains reported below all come from one sample, sequenced in a study of cytomegalovirus exposure and HLA in healthy donors (dated 2017 in TCRdb). Library preparation was by the immunoSEQ multiplex PCR assay. For the multiplex PCR, a mixture combining 60 forward primers for TCR Vbeta segments and 13 reverse primers for TCR Jbeta segments was used. TCRdb mirrors the immuneACCESS table, restricted to in-frame sequences. Some clones are absent from its copies; in checked studies, under half trace to an unresolved V gene, and the reason for the others is unknown. The table for this sample shows around 150,000 clones. The biggest ten clones account for around 1.2% of the sample. The sequencing sample was made of PBMCs. The receptors derive from a woman aged 60-75 years in good health and CMV-seronegative.

V and J are TRBV7-8 and TRBJ1-2; D uncertain. CDR3 length: 13 residues. The germline V gene has CDR1 SGHVS and CDR2 FQNEAQ. The V end was cut by 5 bases, the J end by 7 bases, with 14 bases between. DNA for the CDR3: TGTGCCAGCAGCGGCAACGCGTGGGCTGGCTACACCTTC. It is translated as CASSGNAWAGYTF.

The V and J genes are TRBV7-9 and TRBJ2-5; TRBD2 matches 9 bases. Looked up from germline, CDR1 is SEHNR and CDR2 is FQNEAQ (reference sequence). Trimming took 3 bases from V and 5 from J; bases not matched to a gene: 7. The CDR3 has 15 residues. CDR3 sequence (DNA): TGTGCCAGCAGCTTCACTAGCGGGTGGGTGGAGACCCAGTACTTC. Residues: CASSFTSGWVETQYF.

V is TRBV7-3 and J is TRBJ2-3; 14 nucleotides agree with TRBD2. This CDR3 region has 17 residues. With 1 base clipped from V and 3 bases from J, the junction kept 3 bases outside the gene matches. Per the germline V gene, CDR1 is SGHTA and CDR2 is FQGTGA. CDR3: CASSLIGTSGRTDTQYF. As DNA, the CDR3 is TGTGCCAGCAGCTTAATCGGGACTAGCGGGAGAACAGATACGCAGTATTTT. The variable domain in full, completed from reference TRBV7-3 and TRBJ2-3, reads GAGVSQTPSNKVTEKGKYVELRCDPISGHTALYWYRQSLGQGPEFLIYFQGTGAADDSGLPNDRFFAVRPEGSVSTLKIQRTERGDSAVYLCASSLIGTSGRTDTQYFGPGTRLTVL.